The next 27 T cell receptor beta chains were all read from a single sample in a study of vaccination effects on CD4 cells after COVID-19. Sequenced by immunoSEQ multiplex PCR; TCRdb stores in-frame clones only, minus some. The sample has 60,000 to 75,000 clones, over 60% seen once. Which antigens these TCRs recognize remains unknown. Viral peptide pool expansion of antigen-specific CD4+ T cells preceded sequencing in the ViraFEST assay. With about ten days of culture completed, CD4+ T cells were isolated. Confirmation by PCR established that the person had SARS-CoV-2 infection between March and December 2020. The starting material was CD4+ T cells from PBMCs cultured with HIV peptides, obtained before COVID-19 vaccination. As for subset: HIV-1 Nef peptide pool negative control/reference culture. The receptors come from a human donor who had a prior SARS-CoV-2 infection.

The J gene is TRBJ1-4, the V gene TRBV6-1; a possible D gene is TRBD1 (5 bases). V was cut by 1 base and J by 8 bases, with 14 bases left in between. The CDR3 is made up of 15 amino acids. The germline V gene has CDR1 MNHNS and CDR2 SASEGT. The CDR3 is CASSEVGGFWEKLFF. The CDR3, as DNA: TGTGCCAGCAGTGAAGTTGGGGGGTTTTGGGAAAAACTGTTTTTT.

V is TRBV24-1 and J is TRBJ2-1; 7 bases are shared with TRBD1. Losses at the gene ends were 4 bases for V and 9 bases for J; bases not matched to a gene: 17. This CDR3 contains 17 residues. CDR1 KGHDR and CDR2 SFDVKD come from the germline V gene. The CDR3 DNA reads TGTGCCACCAGTGACAACGGACAGGCTGGGGGAATGAGTGAGCAGTTCTTC. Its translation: CATSDNGQAGGMSEQFF.

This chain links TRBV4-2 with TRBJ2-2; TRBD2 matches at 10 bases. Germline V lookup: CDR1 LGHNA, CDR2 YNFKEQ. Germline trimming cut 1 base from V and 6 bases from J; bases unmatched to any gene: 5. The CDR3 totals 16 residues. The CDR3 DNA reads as TGTGCCAGCAGCCAAGCCCCAGGACTAGCGGCCGGGGAGCTGTTTTTT. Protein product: CASSQAPGLAAGELFF.

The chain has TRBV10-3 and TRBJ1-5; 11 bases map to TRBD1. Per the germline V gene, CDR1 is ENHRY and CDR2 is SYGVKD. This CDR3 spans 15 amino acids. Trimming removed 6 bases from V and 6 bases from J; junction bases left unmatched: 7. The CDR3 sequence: CAISRDRGSGQPQHF. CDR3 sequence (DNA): TGTGCCATCAGCCGGGACAGGGGGTCGGGTCAGCCCCAGCATTTT.

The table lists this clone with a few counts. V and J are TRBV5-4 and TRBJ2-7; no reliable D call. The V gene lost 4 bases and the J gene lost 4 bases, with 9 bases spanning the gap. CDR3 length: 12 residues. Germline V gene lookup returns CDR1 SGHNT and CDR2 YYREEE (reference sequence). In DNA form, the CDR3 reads TGTGCCAGCAGCCGAGGACGATACGAGCAGTACTTC. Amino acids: CASSRGRYEQYF.

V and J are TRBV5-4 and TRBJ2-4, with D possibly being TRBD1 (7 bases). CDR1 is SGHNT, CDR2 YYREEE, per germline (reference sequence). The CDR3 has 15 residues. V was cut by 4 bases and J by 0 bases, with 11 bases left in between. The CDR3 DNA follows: TGTGCCAGCAGCCAGGGGGGACTAGCCAAAAACATTCAGTACTTC. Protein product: CASSQGGLAKNIQYF.

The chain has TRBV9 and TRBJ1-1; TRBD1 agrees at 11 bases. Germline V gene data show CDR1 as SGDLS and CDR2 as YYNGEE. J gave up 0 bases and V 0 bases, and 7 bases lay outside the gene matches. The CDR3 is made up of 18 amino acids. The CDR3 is CASSVGPGTGGLNTEAFF. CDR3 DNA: TGTGCCAGCAGCGTAGGTCCCGGGACAGGGGGATTGAACACTGAAGCTTTCTTT. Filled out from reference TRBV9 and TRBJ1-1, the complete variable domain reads DSGVTQTPKHLITATGQRVTLRCSPRSGDLSVYWYQQSLDQGLQFLIQYYNGEERAKGNILERFSAQQFPDLHSELNLSSLELGDSALYFCASSVGPGTGGLNTEAFFGQGTRLTVV.

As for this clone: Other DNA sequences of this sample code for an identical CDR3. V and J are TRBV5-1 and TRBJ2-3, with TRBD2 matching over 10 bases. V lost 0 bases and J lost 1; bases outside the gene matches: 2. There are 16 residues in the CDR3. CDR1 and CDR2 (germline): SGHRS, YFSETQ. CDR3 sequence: CASSLGTSGGTDTQYF. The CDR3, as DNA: TGCGCCAGCAGCTTGGGAACTAGCGGGGGCACAGATACGCAGTATTTT.

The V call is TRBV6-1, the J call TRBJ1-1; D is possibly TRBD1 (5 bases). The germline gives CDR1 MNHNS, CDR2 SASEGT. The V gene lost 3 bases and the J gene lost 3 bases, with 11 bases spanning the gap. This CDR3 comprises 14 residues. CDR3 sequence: CASSERGGDTEAFF. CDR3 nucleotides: TGTGCCAGCAGTGAGCGGGGCGGAGACACTGAAGCTTTCTTT.

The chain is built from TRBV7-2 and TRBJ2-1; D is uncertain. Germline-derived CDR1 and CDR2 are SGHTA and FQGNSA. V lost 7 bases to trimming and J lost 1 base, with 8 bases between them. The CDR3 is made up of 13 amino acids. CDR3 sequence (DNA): TGTGCCAGCAATCAAGATTCCTACAATGAGCAGTTCTTC. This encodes CASNQDSYNEQFF.

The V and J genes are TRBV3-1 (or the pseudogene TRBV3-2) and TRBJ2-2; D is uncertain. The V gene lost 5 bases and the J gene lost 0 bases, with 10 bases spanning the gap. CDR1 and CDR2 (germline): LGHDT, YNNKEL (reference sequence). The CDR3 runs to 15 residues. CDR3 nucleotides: TGTGCCAGCAGCTCCTGGGCCACGAACACCGGGGAGCTGTTTTTT. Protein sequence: CASSSWATNTGELFF.

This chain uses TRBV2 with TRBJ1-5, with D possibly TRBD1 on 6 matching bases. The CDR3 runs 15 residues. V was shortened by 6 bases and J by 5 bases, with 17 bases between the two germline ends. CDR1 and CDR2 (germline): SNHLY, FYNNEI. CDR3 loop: CASRGGQGRYQPQHF. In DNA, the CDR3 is TGTGCCAGCAGAGGTGGGCAGGGGCGATATCAGCCCCAGCATTTT. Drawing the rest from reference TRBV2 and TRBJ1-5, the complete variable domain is EPEVTQTPSHQVTQMGQEVILRCVPISNHLYFYWYRQILGQKVEFLVSFYNNEISEKSEIFDDQFSVERPDGSNFTLKIRSTKLEDSAMYFCASRGGQGRYQPQHFGDGTRLSIL.

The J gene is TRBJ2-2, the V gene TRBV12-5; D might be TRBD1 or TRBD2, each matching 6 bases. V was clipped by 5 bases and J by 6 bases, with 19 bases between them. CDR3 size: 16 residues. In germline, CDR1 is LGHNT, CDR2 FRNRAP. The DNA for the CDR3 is TGTGCTAGTGGTCCTAGGGGGGCGACGGGAGCCGGGGAGCTGTTTTTT. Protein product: CASGPRGATGAGELFF.

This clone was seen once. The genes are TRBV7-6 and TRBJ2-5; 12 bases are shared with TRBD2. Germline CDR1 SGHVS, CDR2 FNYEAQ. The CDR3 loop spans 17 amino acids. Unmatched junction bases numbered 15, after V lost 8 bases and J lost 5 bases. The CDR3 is CASLQRASGRAGETQYF. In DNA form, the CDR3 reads TGTGCCAGCCTCCAACGGGCTAGCGGGAGGGCAGGGGAGACCCAGTACTTC.

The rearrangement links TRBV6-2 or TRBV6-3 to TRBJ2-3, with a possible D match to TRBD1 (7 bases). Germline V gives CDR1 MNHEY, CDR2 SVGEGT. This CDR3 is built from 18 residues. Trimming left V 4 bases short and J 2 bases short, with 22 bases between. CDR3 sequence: CASSSNEEGALDTDTQYF. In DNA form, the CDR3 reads TGTGCCAGCAGTTCGAACGAGGAGGGGGCTCTAGACACAGATACGCAGTATTTT.

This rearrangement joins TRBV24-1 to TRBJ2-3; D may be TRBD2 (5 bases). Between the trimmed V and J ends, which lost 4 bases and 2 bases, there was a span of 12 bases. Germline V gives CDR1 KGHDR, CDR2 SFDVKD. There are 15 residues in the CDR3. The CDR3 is CATSEGSGYTDTQYF. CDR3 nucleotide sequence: TGTGCCACCAGTGAAGGAAGCGGATACACAGATACGCAGTATTTT.

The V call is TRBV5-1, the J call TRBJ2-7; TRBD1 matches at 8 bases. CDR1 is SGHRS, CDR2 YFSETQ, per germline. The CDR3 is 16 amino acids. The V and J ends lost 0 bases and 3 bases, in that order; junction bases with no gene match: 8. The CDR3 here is CASSLALTGVSYEQYF. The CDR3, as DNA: TGCGCCAGCAGCTTGGCCCTGACAGGGGTAAGCTACGAGCAGTACTTC.

This CDR3 is CASSLALAGDIGELFF. The CDR3 bases are TGTGCCAGCAGCTTAGCACTAGCGGGAGATATCGGGGAGCTGTTTTTT. V is TRBV7-9 and J is TRBJ2-2; 11 nucleotides match TRBD2. Losses at the gene ends were 0 bases for V and 7 bases for J; bases not matched to a gene: 4. The CDR3 runs 16 residues. Germline V gene sequence: CDR1 SEHNR, CDR2 FQNEAQ (reference sequence).

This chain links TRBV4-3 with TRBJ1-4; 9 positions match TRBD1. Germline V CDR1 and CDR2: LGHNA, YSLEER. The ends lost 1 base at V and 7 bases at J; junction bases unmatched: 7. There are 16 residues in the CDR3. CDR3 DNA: TGCGCCAGCAGCCAAGGACAGGGGGAGAGAGGTGAAAAACTGTTTTTT. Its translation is CASSQGQGERGEKLFF.

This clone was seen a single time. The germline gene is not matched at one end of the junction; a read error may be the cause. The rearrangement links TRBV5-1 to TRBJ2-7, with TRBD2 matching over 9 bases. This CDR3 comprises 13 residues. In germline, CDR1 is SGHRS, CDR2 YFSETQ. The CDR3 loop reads CASSLDPSGNSNF. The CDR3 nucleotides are TGCGCCAGCAGCTTGGATCCTAGCGGGAATAGTAACTTC.

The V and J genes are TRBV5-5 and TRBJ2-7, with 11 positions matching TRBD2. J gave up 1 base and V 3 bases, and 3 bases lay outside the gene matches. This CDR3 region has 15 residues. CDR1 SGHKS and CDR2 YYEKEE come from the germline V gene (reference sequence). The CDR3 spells CASSWGLAESYEQYF. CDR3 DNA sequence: TGTGCCAGCAGCTGGGGACTAGCGGAGTCCTACGAGCAGTACTTC.

The CDR3 DNA is TGTGCCAGCAGCTTGGATCCGGGGTGGACTAATGAAAAACTGTTTTTT. Translation gives CASSLDPGWTNEKLFF. V usage is TRBV5-5 and J usage is TRBJ1-4; D is ambiguous. V lost 0 bases and J 2 bases, leaving 11 bases between the germline ends. CDR1 and CDR2 from the germline V gene are SGHKS and YYEKEE (reference sequence). The CDR3 extends over 16 amino acids. The whole variable domain, filled in from reference TRBV5-5 and TRBJ1-4, reads DAGVTQSPTHLIKTRGQQVTLRCSPISGHKSVSWYQQVLGQGPQFIFQYYEKEERGRGNFPDRFSARQFPNYSSELNVNALLLGDSALYLCASSLDPGWTNEKLFFGSGTQLSVL.

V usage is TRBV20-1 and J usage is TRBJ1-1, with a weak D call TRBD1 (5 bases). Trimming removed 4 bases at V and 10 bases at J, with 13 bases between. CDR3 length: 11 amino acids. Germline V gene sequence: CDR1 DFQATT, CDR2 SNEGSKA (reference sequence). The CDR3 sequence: CSATSGRLAFF. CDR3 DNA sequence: TGCAGTGCTACCTCAGGGAGACTAGCTTTCTTT.

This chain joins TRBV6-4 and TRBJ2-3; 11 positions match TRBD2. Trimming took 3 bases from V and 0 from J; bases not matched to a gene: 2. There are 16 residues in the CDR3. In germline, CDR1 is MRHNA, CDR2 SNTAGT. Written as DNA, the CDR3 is TGTGCCAGCAGTGATTCTAGCGGGGGGAGCACAGATACGCAGTATTTT. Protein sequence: CASSDSSGGSTDTQYF.

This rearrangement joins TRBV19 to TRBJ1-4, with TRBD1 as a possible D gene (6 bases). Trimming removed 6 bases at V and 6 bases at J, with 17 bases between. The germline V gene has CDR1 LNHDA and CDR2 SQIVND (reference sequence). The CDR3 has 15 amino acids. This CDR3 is CASSELGGLDEKLFF. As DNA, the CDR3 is TGTGCCAGTAGCGAATTAGGGGGTTTAGATGAAAAACTGTTTTTT.

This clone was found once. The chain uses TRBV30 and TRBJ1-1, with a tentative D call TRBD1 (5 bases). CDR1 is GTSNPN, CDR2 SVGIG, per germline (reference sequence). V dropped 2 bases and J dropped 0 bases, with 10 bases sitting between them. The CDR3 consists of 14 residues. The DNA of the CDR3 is TGTGCCTGGAGTCGGGGCACGCTGAACACTGAAGCTTTCTTT. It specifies CAWSRGTLNTEAFF. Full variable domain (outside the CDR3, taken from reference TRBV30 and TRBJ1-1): SQTIHQWPATLVQPVGSPLSLECTVEGTSNPNLYWYRQAAGRGLQLLFYSVGIGQISSEVPQNLSASRPQDRQFILSSKKLLLSDSGFYLCAWSRGTLNTEAFFGQGTRLTVV.

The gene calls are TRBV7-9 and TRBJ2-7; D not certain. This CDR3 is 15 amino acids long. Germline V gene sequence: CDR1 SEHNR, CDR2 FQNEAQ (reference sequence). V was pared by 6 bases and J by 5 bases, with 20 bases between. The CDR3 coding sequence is TGTGCCAGCAGGCCCTGGCCCGCCAGATCGGACGAGCAGTACTTC. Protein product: CASRPWPARSDEQYF.